This is a list of T cell receptor beta chains from one sample in a study of shared clonotypes between healthy human individuals. Produced via immunoSEQ multiplex PCR; TCRdb's table is partial and in-frame only. This table holds fewer than 400,000 clones, approximately 79% found once. Sequences were obtained from memory CD4+ T cells sorted from blood. The receptors here all came from a man aged 25-45 years in good health. CDR3s include the opening cysteine and the closing phenylalanine or tryptophan. The D gene is left open where the match is weak. Some rows have no size entry. The others give once, few or many, or a class for an expanded clone.

J,V,D,size,DNA,CDR3
TRBJ2-3,TRBV27,-,many,TGTGCCAGCAGTTTATCCAGGCGAACAGATACGCAGTATTTT,CASSLSRRTDTQYF
TRBJ1-2,TRBV7-8,-,-,TGTGCCAGCAGCTTAGCGGCAGGGTATGGCTACACCTTC,CASSLAAGYGYTF
TRBJ2-7,TRBV25-1,-,few,TGTGCCAGCAGTGACAGGCTCCTCGCTACTTCCGAGCAGTACTTC,CASSDRLLATSEQYF
TRBJ1-5,TRBV5-1,-,-,TGCGCCAGCAGCTTGCTGGGAGAGAATCAGCCCCAGCATTTT,CASSLLGENQPQHF
TRBJ2-5,TRBV5-1,-,-,TGCGCCAGCAGCTTGGAGCGAGGGCCCTTCCAAGAGACCCAGTACTTC,CASSLERGPFQETQYF
TRBJ1-4,TRBV5-8,-,-,TGTGCCAGCAGCTTGGGAAGGGTGTCCACTAATGAAAAACTGTTTTTT,CASSLGRVSTNEKLFF
TRBJ1-2,TRBV19,-,-,TGTGCCAGTAGCCAACCCACCTCGGGGATTGTTGGCTACACCTTC,CASSQPTSGIVGYTF
TRBJ2-1,TRBV20-1,-,-,TGCAGTGGGATCAGATACAATGAGCAGTTCTTC,CSGIRYNEQFF
TRBJ2-7,TRBV7-6,TRBD1,-,TGTGCCAGCAGCCCACAGGGGGTTAAATCCTACGAGCAGTACTTC,CASSPQGVKSYEQYF
TRBJ2-3,TRBV10-1,-,few,TGCGCCAGCAGTGAGTCCACAGATACGCAGTATTTT,CASSESTDTQYF
TRBJ2-5,TRBV7-6,TRBD1,-,TGTGCCAGCAGCTCGGGACAGGGCCAAGAGACCCAGTACTTC,CASSSGQGQETQYF
TRBJ1-2,TRBV5-1,-,few,TGCGCCAGCAGCTCCTCCTACAGGGCCAATGGCTACACCTTC,CASSSSYRANGYTF
TRBJ2-7,TRBV15,-,-,TGTGCCACCAGCAGAGATAGTGGAGGCGAGCAGTACTTC,CATSRDSGGEQYF
TRBJ1-2,TRBV5-6,TRBD1,-,TGTGCCAGCATCCGACAGGGGGTTGTCTATGGCTACACCTTC,CASIRQGVVYGYTF
TRBJ1-5,TRBV7-9,-,few,TGTGCCAGCAGCCACAACTCCCCAAATCAGCCCCAGCATTTT,CASSHNSPNQPQHF
TRBJ2-7,TRBV10-2,-,-,TGCGCCAGCATAGGTGGGGTCGGCCACAGCCCTGACGAGCAGTACTTC,CASIGGVGHSPDEQYF
TRBJ2-2,TRBV19,-,-,TGTGCCAGTAGTGAGAATGTTGTCACCGGGGAGCTGTTTTTT,CASSENVVTGELFF
TRBJ1-2,TRBV5-1,-,-,TGCGCCAGCAGCGGCAGGGCCTCCTATGGCTACACCTTC,CASSGRASYGYTF
TRBJ1-3,TRBV5-1,-,-,TGCGCCAGCAGCTTGGGAGTCGGTGGGGGAGGAAACACCATATATTTT,CASSLGVGGGGNTIYF
TRBJ1-1,TRBV30,-,-,TGTGCCTGGACCCAGGGACACCGTAACACTGAAGCTTTCTTT,CAWTQGHRNTEAFF
TRBJ1-2,TRBV28,TRBD1,-,TGTGCCAGCAGTACAACTTACAGGGGAGGCTACACCTTC,CASSTTYRGGYTF
TRBJ2-7,TRBV14,TRBD1,-,TGTGCCAGCAGCCAACATCCGGACAGGCCCTACGAGCAGTACTTC,CASSQHPDRPYEQYF
TRBJ1-1,TRBV5-6,-,-,TGTGCCAGCAACATCCGGGGTGATCGGACTGAAGCTTTCTTT,CASNIRGDRTEAFF
TRBJ2-5,TRBV10-3,TRBD2,-,TGTGCCATCAGTGAGCTCAGCGGGAGGGCCAAGGGCATGGAGACCCAGTACTTC,CAISELSGRAKGMETQYF
TRBJ1-2,TRBV4-3,-,-,TGCGCCAGCAGCCAAGTTCAGGGGTTCCATGGCTACACCTTC,CASSQVQGFHGYTF
TRBJ2-4,TRBV28,TRBD2,few,TGTGCCAGCAGTTTTCGGGGGGGCTGGCACATTCAGTACTTC,CASSFRGGWHIQYF
TRBJ1-2,TRBV28,-,-,TGTGCCAGCAGTTTGGGTGGCGCCGGACCTAACTATGGCTACACCTTC,CASSLGGAGPNYGYTF
TRBJ1-1,TRBV29-1,-,few,-,CSVGLGAMVDSFF
TRBJ1-4,TRBV7-9,-,-,TGTGCCAGCAGCTTAGCGACAGGCAATAATGAAAAACTGTTTTTT,CASSLATGNNEKLFF
TRBJ2-3,TRBV7-6,TRBD2,-,TGTGCCAGTCGCCGGACTAGCGGGAGTCCAGATACGCAGTATTTT,CASRRTSGSPDTQYF
TRBJ2-5,TRBV5-1,TRBD2,-,TGCGCCAGCAGCTCCACTAGCGTTCAAGAGACCCAGTACTTC,CASSSTSVQETQYF
TRBJ2-7,TRBV29-1,TRBD1,-,TGCAGCGTTGAGTTGGGACAGGGCTCCTACGAGCAGTACTTC,CSVELGQGSYEQYF
TRBJ1-1,TRBV19,-,-,TGTGCCAGTAGTCCCGATGGGGGGACTGAAGCTTTCTTT,CASSPDGGTEAFF
TRBJ2-2,TRBV6-1,TRBD2,-,TGTGCCAGCAGGTTGACTAGCGGGGGTACCGGGGAGCTGTTTTTT,CASRLTSGGTGELFF
TRBJ2-4,TRBV14,TRBD2,-,TGTGCCAGCAGCCAAGTTCGGGGGGGTATTCAGTACTTC,CASSQVRGGIQYF
TRBJ1-5,TRBV11-2,-,-,TGTGCCAGCAGCTTAGAGCGGGATCAGCCCCAGCATTTT,CASSLERDQPQHF
TRBJ1-1,TRBV6-6,TRBD1,-,TGTGCCAGCACTTGGCAGGGGGCTGAAGCTTTCTTT,CASTWQGAEAFF
TRBJ2-2,TRBV5-5,-,once,TGTGCCAGCAGCTCTGAGGAACGTACCAACACCGGGGAGCTGTTTTTT,CASSSEERTNTGELFF
TRBJ1-1,TRBV27,TRBD1,-,TGTGCCAGCAGAAAGGGACAGACCCCAAACACTGAAGCTTTCTTT,CASRKGQTPNTEAFF